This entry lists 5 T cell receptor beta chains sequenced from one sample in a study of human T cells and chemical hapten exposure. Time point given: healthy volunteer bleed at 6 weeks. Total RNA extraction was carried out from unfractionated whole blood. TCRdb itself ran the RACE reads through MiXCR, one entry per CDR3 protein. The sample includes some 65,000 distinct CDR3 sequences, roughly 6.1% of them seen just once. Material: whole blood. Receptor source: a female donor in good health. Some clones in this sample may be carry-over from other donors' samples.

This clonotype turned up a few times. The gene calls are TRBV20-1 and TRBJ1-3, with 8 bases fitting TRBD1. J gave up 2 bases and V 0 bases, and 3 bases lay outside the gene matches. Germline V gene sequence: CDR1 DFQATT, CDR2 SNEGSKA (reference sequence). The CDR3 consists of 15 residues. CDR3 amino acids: CSARETGGAGNTIYF. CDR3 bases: TGCAGTGCTAGAGAAACAGGGGGTGCTGGAAACACCATATATTTT.

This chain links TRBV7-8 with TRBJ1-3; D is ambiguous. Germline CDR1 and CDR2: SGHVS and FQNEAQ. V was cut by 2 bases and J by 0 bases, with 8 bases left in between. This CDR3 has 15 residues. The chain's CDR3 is CASSLRADSGNTIYF. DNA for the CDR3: TGTGCCAGCAGCTTAAGGGCAGACTCTGGAAACACCATATATTTT.

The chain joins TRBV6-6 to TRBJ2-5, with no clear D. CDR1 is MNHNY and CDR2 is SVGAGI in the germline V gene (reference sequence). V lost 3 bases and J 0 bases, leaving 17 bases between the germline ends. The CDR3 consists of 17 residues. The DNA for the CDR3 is TGTGCCAGCAGTTATCCTATTCCGGGCTTCGACCAAGAGACCCAGTACTTC. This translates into CASSYPIPGFDQETQYF.

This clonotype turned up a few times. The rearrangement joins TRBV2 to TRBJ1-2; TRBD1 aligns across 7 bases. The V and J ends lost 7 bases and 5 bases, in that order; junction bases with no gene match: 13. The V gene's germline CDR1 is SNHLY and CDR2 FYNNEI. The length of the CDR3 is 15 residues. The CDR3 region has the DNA TGTGCCAGCACCCCTAGGGGAACAGGGGTGTATGGCTACACCTTC. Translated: CASTPRGTGVYGYTF.

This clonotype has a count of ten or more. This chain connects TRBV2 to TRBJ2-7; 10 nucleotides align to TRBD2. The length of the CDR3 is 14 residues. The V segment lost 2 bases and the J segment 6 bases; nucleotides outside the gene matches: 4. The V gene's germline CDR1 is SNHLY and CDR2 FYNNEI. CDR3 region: CASSEPLAGVEQYF. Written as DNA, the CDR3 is TGTGCCAGCAGTGAACCGCTAGCGGGAGTCGAGCAGTACTTC. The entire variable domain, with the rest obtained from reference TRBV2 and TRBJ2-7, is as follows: EPEVTQTPSHQVTQMGQEVILRCVPISNHLYFYWYRQILGQKVEFLVSFYNNEISEKSEIFDDQFSVERPDGSNFTLKIRSTKLEDSAMYFCASSEPLAGVEQYFGPGTRLTVT.